One TCR beta chain is described in this entry. The antigen is undetermined. All participating donors were Caucasian adults from Nashville, Tennessee. The CDR3 has 15 amino acids. Germline CDR1 is MGHDK and CDR2 is SYGVNS. V lost 2 bases, J lost 6 bases, and 10 bases stayed unmatched. The data derive from a study of shared clonotypes between healthy human individuals. As originally analysed: ImmunoSEQ yielded junction-only sequences lacking quality scores, so filtering differed. Repertoires were generated with immunoSEQ multiplex PCR, while TCRdb's copy carries only in-frame clones and drops some. V and J calls and clone size follow that table, whereas D and trimming were derived from the DNA. The sample records approximately 2.5 million clones, just over 90% being singletons. Study-level findings and limits: Estimated richness values were generally larger in naive subsets than in memory subsets.

The receptor was derived from a young man in good health. V gene TRBV25-1 combines with J gene TRBJ2-7; 7 positions agree with TRBD1. The sample comprised naive CD4+ T cells sorted from blood. Sample subset: CD45RA+ positively selected. The CDR3: CASSEVLKGAGEQYF. The DNA for the CDR3 is TGTGCCAGCAGTGAAGTTCTCAAGGGGGCCGGCGAGCAGTACTTC.